This T cell receptor (beta chain) was profiled in a study of beta chain features in type 1 diabetes. Study-level findings and limits: Overrepresentation of cells with high TCR expression could result from cDNA sequencing.

V shed 2 bases, J shed 6 bases, and the junction held 1 base outside the gene matches. The CDR3 is made up of 13 amino acids. Germline values: CDR1 SGDLS, CDR2 YYNGEE. A note on this clone: Its antigen is not identified.

The investigators reverse transcribed all of the isolated RNA, so they sequenced expressed TCRB transcripts. Profiling relied on immunoSEQ multiplex PCR, and the TCRdb table lists in-frame clones only, not all of them. The sample has some 360,000 clones; less than 20% are singletons. Every single donor gave one heparinised blood draw, and these averaged about 110 mL. V is TRBV9 and J is TRBJ2-1; 8 positions match TRBD1. Sequencing input: naive CD4+ T cells from blood. This sequence originates from a woman younger than 30 in good health. The CDR3 loop reads CASSVTGVNEQFF. The DNA for the CDR3 is TGTGCCAGCAGCGTGACAGGGGTCAATGAGCAGTTCTTC.